This T cell receptor beta chain was sequenced for a study of blood T cells in healthy people across ages. Concerning this clonotype: The target antigen is unknown.

V lost 5 bases, J lost 2 bases, and 12 bases stayed unmatched. Germline CDR1 is DFQATT and CDR2 is SNEGSKA (reference sequence). CDR3 length: 15 residues. Findings and limits, study-wide: The recorded TCR beta diversity per million T cells decreased in a roughly linear manner with age.

Alongside a J-beta primer mix, a sample-barcoded 5' primer served in a second PCR lasting about 7 to 11 cycles. TCRdb ran MiXCR on the 5' RACE reads and lists one entry per CDR3 protein. The table has about 1.4 million distinct CDR3 sequences, approximately 59% seen once. The chain links TRBV20-1 to TRBJ2-7, with TRBD1 matching over 7 bases. This clonotype was obtained from a man younger than 30 in good health. Sequencing used blood. The CDR3 reads CSAEPRDRNTYEQYF. CDR3 DNA: TGCAGTGCTGAACCCCGGGACAGAAACACCTACGAGCAGTACTTC.